The next 6 T cell receptor beta chains were all read from a single sample in a study of cytomegalovirus exposure and HLA in healthy donors. Here immunoSEQ multiplex PCR was the method, and the copy in TCRdb shows in-frame clones only, minus some. The sample holds about 280,000 clones, roughly 88% seen once. Sequenced sample: PBMCs. These TCRs come from a woman under 30 in good health and CMV-seronegative.

The chain has TRBV4-2 and TRBJ2-5; 8 nucleotides agree with TRBD2. The trim removed 0 bases at V and 5 bases at J, leaving 11 bases unmatched. Germline V CDR1 and CDR2: LGHNA, YNFKEQ. The CDR3 contains 17 residues. This CDR3 is CASSQETTGGPRETQYF. The CDR3 coding sequence is TGTGCCAGCAGCCAAGAAACCACGGGAGGGCCAAGGGAGACCCAGTACTTC.

The chain joins TRBV5-1 to TRBJ2-2; D not resolved. The V gene lost 0 bases and the J gene lost 7 bases, with 7 bases spanning the gap. The CDR3 covers 13 residues. Germline V lookup: CDR1 SGHRS, CDR2 YFSETQ. CDR3: CASSLGLDGELFF. The CDR3 bases are TGCGCCAGCAGCTTGGGGTTAGACGGGGAGCTGTTTTTT.

The V call is TRBV2, the J call TRBJ2-5, with D perhaps TRBD1 (5 bases). The CDR3 length is 13 residues. Trimming stripped 7 bases from V and 5 bases from J, with 14 bases between. Germline CDR1 reads SNHLY; CDR2 reads FYNNEI. The CDR3 DNA follows: TGTGCCAGCAAGGGGCCATTAGAGGAGACCCAGTACTTC. Its protein is CASKGPLEETQYF.

The chain combines TRBV5-6 with TRBJ2-4; weak D call: TRBD1 (6 bases). Germline-derived CDR1 and CDR2 are SGHDT and YYEEEE. Trimming took off 4 bases at V and 0 bases at J, with 14 bases between the two ends. The CDR3 consists of 16 residues. The CDR3 DNA is TGTGCCAGCAGCCCCGGGACAACAATAGCCAAAAACATTCAGTACTTC. Residues: CASSPGTTIAKNIQYF.

The J gene is TRBJ1-1, the V gene TRBV13; D gene unclear. Trimming left V 5 bases short and J 0 bases short, with 19 bases between. In germline, CDR1 is PRHDT, CDR2 FYEKMQ (reference sequence). The CDR3 is 17 residues long. CDR3 DNA: TGTGCCAGCAGCCCAACGGCTTCTCCAGGTTTGAACACTGAAGCTTTCTTT. It encodes CASSPTASPGLNTEAFF.

The chain couples TRBV6-5 to TRBJ2-7; 7 positions agree with TRBD2. Trimming removed 0 bases from V and 3 bases from J; junction bases left unmatched: 5. Germline values: CDR1 MNHEY, CDR2 SVGAGI. The CDR3 has 15 residues. CDR3 coding DNA: TGTGCCAGCAGTTACTCTTCCAGCGGGATCTACGAGCAGTACTTC. As protein: CASSYSSSGIYEQYF.